This is a list of T cell receptor beta chains from one sample in a study of cytomegalovirus exposure and HLA in healthy donors. Sequencing was performed with immunoSEQ multiplex PCR; in TCRdb, only in-frame clones are kept and a portion is missing. The sample lists about 150,000 clones; roughly 75% were seen once. The sample was PBMCs. These receptors were collected from a man aged 18-30 years in good health and CMV-seronegative. Each CDR3 is given with its conserved first and last residue. A D gene is named only where the DNA matches it firmly. Only part of the rows carry a size: once, few, many, or a class if the clone is expanded.

TRBV19	-	-	TRBJ2-6	19	CASSINPLWVGAGANVLTF	TGTGCCAGTAGTATAAACCCTCTGTGGGTAGGAGCTGGGGCCAACGTCCTGACTTTC
TRBV29-1	-	TRBD2	TRBJ2-5	16	CSVEGPASGRLETQYF	TGCAGCGTTGAAGGCCCCGCTAGCGGGAGGTTGGAGACCCAGTACTTC
TRBV12-5	-	-	TRBJ2-1	15	CAMKYGTPSDNEQFF	TGTGCGATGAAGTACGGGACACCTTCTGACAATGAGCAGTTCTTC
TRBV6-1	-	-	TRBJ2-3	13	CAGGTEKTDTQYF	TGTGCCGGCGGGACAGAGAAAACAGATACGCAGTATTTT
TRBV6-1	-	-	TRBJ1-4	15	CASSVRPGGNEKLFF	TGTGCCAGCAGTGTCCGCCCCGGAGGGAATGAAAAACTGTTTTTT
TRBV4-3	few	TRBD2	TRBJ2-1	16	CASSQDSPGLADAQFF	TGCGCCAGCAGCCAAGATTCCCCGGGCCTAGCGGACGCTCAGTTCTTC
TRBV30	-	-	TRBJ2-3	14	CARGWAGAGDTQYF	TGTGCCAGGGGGTGGGCGGGAGCAGGAGATACGCAGTATTTT
TRBV4-3	few	TRBD2	TRBJ2-1	16	CASSQDWASGSVEQFF	TGCGCCAGCAGCCAAGATTGGGCTAGCGGGAGCGTGGAGCAGTTCTTC
TRBV28	-	-	TRBJ1-5	18	CASSLNSPGGLGNQPQHF	TGTGCCAGCAGTTTAAACAGCCCGGGGGGCCTTGGTAATCAGCCCCAGCATTTT
TRBV15	few	TRBD2	TRBJ2-6	16	CATSVAGDSGANVLTF	TGTGCCACCAGCGTGGCGGGGGACTCTGGGGCCAACGTCCTGACTTTC
TRBV30	-	-	TRBJ2-1	16	CAWSVRGWEETDEQFF	TGTGCCTGGAGTGTACGGGGGTGGGAGGAGACGGATGAGCAGTTCTTC
TRBV19	-	-	TRBJ2-1	17	CASSPPRQSSSYNEQFF	TGTGCCAGTAGTCCTCCCCGACAGTCGAGCTCCTACAATGAGCAGTTCTTC
TRBV6-5	-	-	TRBJ1-1	15	CASIPGQFMNTEAFF	TGTGCCAGCATTCCCGGACAGTTCATGAACACTGAAGCTTTCTTT
TRBV30	-	-	TRBJ1-4	14	CAWSVGAGVEKLFF	TGTGCCTGGAGTGTAGGGGCAGGGGTTGAAAAACTGTTTTTT
TRBV9	-	TRBD2	TRBJ2-1	14	CASSTGLATHEQFF	TGTGCCAGCAGCACCGGACTAGCTACCCATGAGCAGTTCTTC
TRBV2	-	TRBD1	TRBJ1-1	13	CAGGTDMNTEAFF	TGTGCCGGGGGGACAGATATGAACACTGAAGCTTTCTTT
TRBV27	-	-	TRBJ2-1	14	CASSARVLYNEQFF	TGTGCCAGCAGTGCACGGGTCCTCTACAATGAGCAGTTCTTC
TRBV28	-	-	TRBJ1-2	15	CASSLFGGKVYGYTF	TGTGCCAGCAGTTTATTTGGGGGGAAAGTCTATGGCTACACCTTC
TRBV5-4	few	-	TRBJ2-7	14	CASSARDTSEEQYF	TGTGCCAGCAGCGCACGGGACACCTCCGAGGAGCAGTACTTC
TRBV25-1	-	TRBD1	TRBJ1-2	15	CASSEANRGYYGYTF	TGTGCCAGCAGTGAAGCGAACAGGGGGTACTATGGCTACACCTTC
TRBV23-1	-	TRBD1	TRBJ2-1	16	CASSQSDRDPYNEQFF	TGCGCCAGCAGTCAATCCGACAGGGACCCCTACAATGAGCAGTTCTTC
TRBV2	-	-	TRBJ2-2	16	CASSVGGGRYTGELFF	TGTGCCAGCAGTGTGGGTGGGGGGAGGTACACCGGGGAGCTGTTTTTT
TRBV10-3	-	-	TRBJ2-7	13	CAIRGEVVYEQYF	TGTGCCATCAGAGGGGAAGTTGTCTACGAGCAGTACTTC
TRBV6-5	-	TRBD1	TRBJ2-1	15	CASSLQGAHYNEQFF	TGTGCCAGCAGTTTGCAGGGGGCGCACTACAATGAGCAGTTCTTC
TRBV27	-	TRBD1	TRBJ2-7	15	CASSLQGAGGAEQYF	TGTGCCAGCAGTTTACAGGGGGCAGGGGGCGCGGAGCAGTACTTC
TRBV6-1	-	-	TRBJ1-6	13	CATHREGDSPLHF	TGTGCCACCCACAGGGAGGGAGATTCACCCCTCCACTTT
TRBV7-9	-	-	TRBJ1-2	12	CASSATAYGYTF	TGTGCCAGCAGCGCGACAGCGTATGGCTACACCTTC
TRBV7-8	-	-	TRBJ1-6	13	CASSLPSGSPLHF	TGTGCCAGCAGCTTACCGAGCGGCTCACCCCTCCACTTT
TRBV7-9	-	TRBD1	TRBJ1-1	16	CASSPDRGAMNTEAFF	TGTGCCAGCAGCCCCGACAGGGGGGCCATGAACACTGAAGCTTTCTTT